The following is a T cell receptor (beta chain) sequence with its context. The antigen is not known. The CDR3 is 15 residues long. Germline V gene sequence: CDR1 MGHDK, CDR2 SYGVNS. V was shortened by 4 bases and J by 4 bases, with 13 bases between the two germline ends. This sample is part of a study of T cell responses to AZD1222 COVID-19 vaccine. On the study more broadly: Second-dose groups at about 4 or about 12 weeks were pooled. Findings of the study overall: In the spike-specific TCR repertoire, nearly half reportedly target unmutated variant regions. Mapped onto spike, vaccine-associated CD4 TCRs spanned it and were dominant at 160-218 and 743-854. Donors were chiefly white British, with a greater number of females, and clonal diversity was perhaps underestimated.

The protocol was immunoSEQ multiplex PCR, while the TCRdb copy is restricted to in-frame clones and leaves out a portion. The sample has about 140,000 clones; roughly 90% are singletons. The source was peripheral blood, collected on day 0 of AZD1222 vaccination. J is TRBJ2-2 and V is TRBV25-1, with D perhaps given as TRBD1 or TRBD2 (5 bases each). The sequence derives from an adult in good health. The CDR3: CASSASPGTTGELFF. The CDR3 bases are TGTGCCAGCAGTGCTAGCCCAGGGACCACCGGGGAGCTGTTTTTT.